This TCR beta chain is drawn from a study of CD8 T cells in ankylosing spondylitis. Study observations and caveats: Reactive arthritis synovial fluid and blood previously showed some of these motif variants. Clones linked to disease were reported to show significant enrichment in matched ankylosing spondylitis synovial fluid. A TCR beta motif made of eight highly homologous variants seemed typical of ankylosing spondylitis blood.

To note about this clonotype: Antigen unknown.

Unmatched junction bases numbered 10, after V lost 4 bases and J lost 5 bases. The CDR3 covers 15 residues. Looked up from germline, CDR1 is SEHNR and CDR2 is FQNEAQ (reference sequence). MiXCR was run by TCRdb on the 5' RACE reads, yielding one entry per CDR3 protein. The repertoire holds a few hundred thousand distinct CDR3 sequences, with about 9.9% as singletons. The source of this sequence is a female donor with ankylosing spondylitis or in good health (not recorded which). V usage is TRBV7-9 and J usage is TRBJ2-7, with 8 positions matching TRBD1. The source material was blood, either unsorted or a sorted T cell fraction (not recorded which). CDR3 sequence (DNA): TGTGCCAGCAGCTCGGACAGGGAACAAAGGGACGAGCAGTACTTC. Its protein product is CASSSDREQRDEQYF. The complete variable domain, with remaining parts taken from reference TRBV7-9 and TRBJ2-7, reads DTGVSQNPRHKITKRGQNVTFRCDPISEHNRLYWYRQTLGQGPEFLTYFQNEAQLEKSRLLSDRFSAERPKGSFSTLEIQRTEQGDSAMYLCASSSDREQRDEQYFGPGTRLTVT.